Below, 18 T cell receptor beta chains from the same sample are listed, as sequenced in a study of blood T cell repertoires in COVID-19. Assay: immunoSEQ multiplex PCR; the TCRdb copy retains only in-frame clones and omits some. The table includes about 260,000 clones, approximately 86% detected once. Sequenced material: peripheral blood. These receptor sequences come from a man in his thirties or forties with active or convalescent COVID-19.

This clone was recorded a few times. This chain joins TRBV5-4 and TRBJ1-1, with 7 bases aligning to TRBD1. Germline V gene data show CDR1 as SGHNT and CDR2 as YYREEE (reference sequence). The length of the CDR3 is 15 residues. V lost 4 bases and J lost 4; bases outside the gene matches: 10. CDR3 sequence (DNA): TGTGCCAGCAGCCGTAATACAGGGGCGGGCACTGAAGCTTTCTTT. Translation: CASSRNTGAGTEAFF.

The rearrangement links TRBV6-1 to TRBJ1-1; D not certain. CDR1 and CDR2 (germline): MNHNS, SASEGT. The length of the CDR3 is 14 residues. Trimming removed 3 bases from V and 2 bases from J, with 10 bases in between. The CDR3 DNA follows: TGTGCCAGCAGTGAGATGGCCTCTAACACTGAAGCTTTCTTT. It encodes CASSEMASNTEAFF.

This chain connects TRBV9 to TRBJ1-3; D ambiguous. This CDR3 comprises 16 residues. Germline V lookup: CDR1 SGDLS, CDR2 YYNGEE. V was clipped by 4 bases and J by 0 bases, with 14 bases between them. CDR3 bases: TGTGCCAGCAGCCGCCTACTTACCTACTCTGGAAACACCATATATTTT. Translating it yields CASSRLLTYSGNTIYF.

The J gene is TRBJ1-1, the V gene TRBV9; possibly TRBD1 for D (5 bases). V lost 3 bases to trimming and J lost 4 bases, with 13 bases between them. CDR1 and CDR2 (germline): SGDLS, YYNGEE. The CDR3 contains 14 residues. CDR3 protein: CASSGQLGGTEAFF. The DNA of the CDR3 is TGTGCCAGCAGCGGGCAACTGGGGGGCACTGAAGCTTTCTTT.

This clone has just a few counts. The chain is built from TRBV27 and TRBJ1-6, with unresolved D. The CDR3 contains 15 residues. V lost 2 bases to trimming and J lost 0 bases, with 5 bases between them. Germline lookup yields CDR1 MNHEY and CDR2 SMNVEV (reference sequence). CDR3 protein: CASSLVNSYNSPLHF. CDR3 bases: TGTGCCAGCAGTTTAGTTAACTCCTATAATTCACCCCTCCACTTT.

The chain joins TRBV7-9 to TRBJ1-4; 7 nucleotides agree with TRBD1. Germline assignment: CDR1 SEHNR and CDR2 FQNEAQ (reference sequence). CDR3 length equals 15 residues. V lost 4 bases, J lost 1 base, and 3 bases stayed unmatched. CDR3 nucleotide sequence: TGTGCCAGCAGCTGGGGACAGATAACTAATGAAAAACTGTTTTTT. Translated: CASSWGQITNEKLFF.

This chain connects TRBV9 to TRBJ2-1, with TRBD1 as a possible D gene (5 bases). Trimming took 8 bases from V and 7 from J, leaving 13 bases between them. Germline V gene sequence: CDR1 SGDLS, CDR2 YYNGEE. The length of the CDR3 is 12 residues. CDR3 coding DNA: TGTGCCAGTAAAGGGGATGGAAATGAGCAGTTCTTC. Translated: CASKGDGNEQFF.

The rearrangement uses TRBV3-1 (or the pseudogene TRBV3-2) and TRBJ2-7; TRBD2 aligns across 8 bases. J was trimmed by 6 bases and V by 1 base; bases with no gene match: 8. The CDR3 has 15 residues. Germline assignment: CDR1 LGHDT and CDR2 YNNKEL (reference sequence). The CDR3 nucleotides read TGTGCCAGCAGCCAAGGGCTAGCGGGTGTTCGCGAGCAGTACTTC. The encoded protein is CASSQGLAGVREQYF.

This clone has only a few counts. The rearrangement joins TRBV12-5 to TRBJ2-5; the D is unclear. Germline V gene lookup returns CDR1 LGHNT and CDR2 FRNRAP. V was cut by 3 bases and J by 5 bases, with 13 bases left in between. The length of the CDR3 is 14 residues. The CDR3 protein is CASGFPLPLETQYF. CDR3 in DNA: TGTGCTAGTGGTTTCCCCCTACCGTTGGAGACCCAGTACTTC.

This clone came up once. The genes are TRBV30 and TRBJ2-1; D remains unclear. Germline V CDR1 and CDR2: GTSNPN, SVGIG (reference sequence). The CDR3 has 12 residues. Trimming shortened V by 3 bases and J by 9 bases, and 12 bases separated the two germline ends. The CDR3 sequence is CAWSPSRSEQFF. The CDR3 region has the DNA TGTGCCTGGAGCCCGTCGCGGAGTGAGCAGTTCTTC.

CDR3 in amino acids: CASSLGLTTGYGYTF. In DNA, the CDR3 is TGTGCCAGCAGCTTAGGCCTTACGACTGGGTATGGCTACACCTTC. V is TRBV11-2 and J is TRBJ1-2; D not certain. The CDR3 has 15 residues. V was clipped by 1 base and J by 5 bases, with 14 bases between them. Germline V gives CDR1 SGHAT, CDR2 FQNNGV.

The chain recombines TRBV23-1 with TRBJ1-1; D not resolved. TRBV23-1 is an ORF for which the function is uncertain. V was cut by 9 bases and J by 0 bases, with 14 bases left in between. The CDR3 contains 14 residues. The CDR3 nucleotides read TGCGCCAGTCCGCCTAGAGACCTGAACACTGAAGCTTTCTTT. Translation: CASPPRDLNTEAFF.

This chain connects TRBV6-5 to TRBJ2-1; 8 positions match TRBD1. J was trimmed by 4 bases and V by 6 bases; bases with no gene match: 5. Germline values: CDR1 MNHEY, CDR2 SVGAGI. This CDR3 is 14 amino acids long. The CDR3 spells CASSPGTGYNEQFF. The CDR3 DNA is TGTGCCAGCAGCCCCGGGACAGGTTACAATGAGCAGTTCTTC.

The gene calls are TRBV5-4 and TRBJ1-1; D not certain. The V and J ends lost 1 base and 5 bases respectively, with 9 bases between them. CDR3 size: 13 residues. Germline CDR1 reads SGHNT; CDR2 reads YYREEE (reference sequence). CDR3 residues: CASSLLSRTEAFF. Here the CDR3 DNA reads TGTGCCAGCAGCTTGTTGAGTCGGACTGAAGCTTTCTTT.

The CDR3 nucleotides are TGTGCCAGCAGCGTTGGACAGGTCTCTGGAAACACCATATATTTT. Protein sequence: CASSVGQVSGNTIYF. The gene calls are TRBV9 and TRBJ1-3, with TRBD1 matching 7 bases. V trimming: 2 bases; J trimming: 0 bases; junction bases outside the gene matches: 2. The CDR3 length is 15 residues. CDR1 is SGDLS and CDR2 is YYNGEE in the germline V gene.

V and J are TRBV12-3 or TRBV12-4 and TRBJ1-2; D remains unclear. There are 10 residues in the CDR3. Trimming took off 8 bases at V and 5 bases at J, with 6 bases between the two ends. CDR3 DNA sequence: TGTGCCAGCGTCTATTATGGCTACACCTTC. It yields the protein CASVYYGYTF.

Here the CDR3 reads CASSLEMRAGANVLTF. In DNA form, the CDR3 reads TGTGCCAGCAGCCTTGAAATGAGGGCTGGGGCCAACGTCCTGACTTTC. The rearrangement joins TRBV7-3 to TRBJ2-6, with D maybe TRBD2 (5 bases). The germline V and J ends were trimmed by 5 bases and 2 bases, with 13 bases remaining between them. The germline V gene has CDR1 SGHTA and CDR2 FQGTGA. The CDR3 is 16 residues long.

CDR3 sequence (DNA): TGTGCCAGCACCCACAGGGCTGGAAACACCATATATTTT. This gives the protein CASTHRAGNTIYF. This chain links TRBV7-8 with TRBJ1-3; possibly TRBD1 for D (6 bases). Germline CDR1 is SGHVS and CDR2 is FQNEAQ. Trimming left V 7 bases short and J 2 bases short, with 9 bases between. The CDR3 is 13 residues long.